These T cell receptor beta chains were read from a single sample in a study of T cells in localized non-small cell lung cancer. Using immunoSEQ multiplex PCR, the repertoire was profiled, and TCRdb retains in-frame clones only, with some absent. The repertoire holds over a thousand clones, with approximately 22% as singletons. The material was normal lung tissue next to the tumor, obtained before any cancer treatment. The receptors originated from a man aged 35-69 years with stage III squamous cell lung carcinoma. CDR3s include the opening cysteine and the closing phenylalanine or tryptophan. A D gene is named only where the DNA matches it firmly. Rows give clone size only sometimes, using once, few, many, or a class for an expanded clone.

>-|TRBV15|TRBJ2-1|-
CATSGEERSSYNEQFF
TGTGCCACCAGCGGAGAGGAGCGGAGCTCCTACAATGAGCAGTTCTTC
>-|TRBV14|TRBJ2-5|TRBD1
CASSQVDRGRETQYF
TGTGCCAGCAGCCAAGTGGACAGGGGACGGGAGACCCAGTACTTC
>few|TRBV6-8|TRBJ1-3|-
CASSPRTGNSKGGNTIYF
TGTGCCAGCAGTCCACGAACAGGCAATTCAAAGGGTGGAAACACCATATATTTT
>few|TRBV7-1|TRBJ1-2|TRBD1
CASSEYRGAGYTF
TGTGCCAGCAGCGAATACAGGGGGGCTGGCTACACCTTC
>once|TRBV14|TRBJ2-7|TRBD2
CASSQVGTSGLARSEQYF
TGTGCCAGCAGCCAAGTTGGGACTAGCGGCCTAGCACGGTCCGAGCAGTACTTC
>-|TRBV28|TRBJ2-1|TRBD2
CASSFISGRIGVPSYNEQFF
TGTGCCAGCAGTTTTATTAGCGGGAGGATCGGAGTGCCGAGTTACAATGAGCAGTTCTTC
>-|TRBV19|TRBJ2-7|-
CASSIGTRTYEQYF
TGTGCCAGTAGTATAGGAACCAGAACCTACGAGCAGTACTTC
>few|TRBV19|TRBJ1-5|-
CASSMGWASNQPQHF
TGTGCCAGTAGTATGGGGTGGGCCTCCAATCAGCCCCAGCATTTT
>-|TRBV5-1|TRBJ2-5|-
CASSPREGGVSETQYF
TGCGCCAGCAGCCCAAGGGAGGGGGGAGTGAGCGAGACCCAGTACTTC
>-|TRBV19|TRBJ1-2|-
CASKFLQGPYTF
TGTGCCAGCAAATTCCTCCAGGGGCCCTACACCTTC
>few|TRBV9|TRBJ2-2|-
CASSVLSGTGELFF
TGTGCCAGCAGCGTCCTAAGCGGCACCGGGGAGCTGTTTTTT
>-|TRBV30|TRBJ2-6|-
CAESRTGRSGANVLTF
TGTGCCGAAAGTAGGACGGGAAGGTCTGGGGCCAACGTCCTGACTTTC
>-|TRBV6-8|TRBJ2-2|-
CASSDATGAGELFF
TGTGCCAGCAGTGATGCCACGGGAGCCGGGGAGCTGTTTTTT
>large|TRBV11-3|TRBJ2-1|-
CASSLNRGPSDEQFF
TGTGCCAGCAGCTTAAACCGGGGGCCCAGTGATGAGCAGTTCTTC
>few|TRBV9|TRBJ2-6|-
CASKFSGANVLTF
TGTGCCAGCAAATTCTCTGGGGCCAACGTCCTGACTTTC
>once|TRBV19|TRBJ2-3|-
CASSIHTGAATDTQYF
TGTGCCAGTAGTATTCATACCGGCGCAGCCACAGATACGCAGTATTTT
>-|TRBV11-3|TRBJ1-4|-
CASSPDGRGTEKLFF
TGTGCCAGCAGCCCAGACGGCAGAGGGACTGAAAAACTGTTTTTT
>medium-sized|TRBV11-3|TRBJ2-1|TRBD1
CASSLGDSYNEQFF
TGTGCCAGCAGCTTGGGGGACAGCTACAATGAGCAGTTCTTC
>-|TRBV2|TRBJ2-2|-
CASSRGDTGELFF
TGTGCCAGCAGTCGAGGTGACACCGGGGAGCTGTTTTTT
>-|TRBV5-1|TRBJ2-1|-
CASSLVGTRARNEQFF
TGCGCCAGCAGCTTGGTCGGGACACGGGCTCGGAATGAGCAGTTCTTC
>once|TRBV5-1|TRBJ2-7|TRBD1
CASSLETGPYEQYF
TGCGCCAGCAGCTTAGAGACAGGGCCGTACGAGCAGTACTTC
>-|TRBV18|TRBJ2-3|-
CASSPRTASTDTQYF
TGTGCCAGCTCACCTCGGACGGCTAGCACAGATACGCAGTATTTT
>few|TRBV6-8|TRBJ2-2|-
CAARRESRVTGELFF
TGTGCCGCCCGGCGCGAGAGTCGGGTCACCGGGGAGCTGTTTTTT
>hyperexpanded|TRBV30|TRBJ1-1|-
CAWSGAETGANTEAFF
TGTGCCTGGAGTGGGGCGGAAACAGGAGCAAACACTGAAGCTTTCTTT
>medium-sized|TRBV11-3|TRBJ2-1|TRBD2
CASSLEGTSIDEQFF
TGTGCCAGCAGCTTAGAGGGGACTAGTATAGATGAGCAGTTCTTC
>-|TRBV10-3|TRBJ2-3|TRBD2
CAISEFSGGTSTDTQYF
TGTGCCATCAGTGAGTTCTCGGGGGGGACTAGCACAGATACGCAGTATTTT
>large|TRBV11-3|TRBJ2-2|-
CASSLYQGPTGELFF
TGTGCCAGCAGCTTATATCAGGGACCCACCGGGGAGCTGTTTTTT
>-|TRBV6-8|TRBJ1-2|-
CASSEGGGYGYTF
TGTGCCAGCAGCGAGGGGGGAGGCTATGGCTACACCTTC
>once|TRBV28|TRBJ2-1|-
CASGRVYNEQFF
TGTGCCAGCGGGAGAGTTTACAATGAGCAGTTCTTC
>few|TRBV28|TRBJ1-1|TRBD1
CASSLGGTGNSLAFF
TGTGCCAGCAGTTTAGGCGGGACAGGTAACAGCTTAGCTTTCTTT
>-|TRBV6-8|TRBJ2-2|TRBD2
CASRTGPSGRALRTGELFF
TGTGCCAGCAGGACGGGTCCTAGCGGGAGGGCCTTAAGGACCGGGGAGCTGTTTTTT
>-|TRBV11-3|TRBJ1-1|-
CASSPEDLWGDSEAFF
TGTGCCAGCAGCCCGGAAGATTTATGGGGTGACTCTGAAGCTTTCTTT
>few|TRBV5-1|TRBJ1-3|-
CASSLDRTGNTIYF
TGCGCCAGCAGCTTGGACAGAACTGGAAACACCATATATTTT
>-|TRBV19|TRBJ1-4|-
CASSGQLPNEKLFF
TGTGCCAGTAGTGGACAGCTACCAAATGAAAAACTGTTTTTT
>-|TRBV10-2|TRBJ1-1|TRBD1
CASLGTANTEAFF
TGCGCCAGCTTAGGGACAGCGAACACTGAAGCTTTCTTT
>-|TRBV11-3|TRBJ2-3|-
CASSSPGPTEDTQYF
TGTGCCAGCAGCTCTCCGGGACCAACGGAAGATACGCAGTATTTT
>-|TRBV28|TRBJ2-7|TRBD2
CASSSAGTSGHEQYF
TGTGCCAGCAGCTCGGCCGGGACTAGCGGACACGAGCAGTACTTC
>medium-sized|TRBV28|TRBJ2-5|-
CASSFSPPHLTQYF
TGTGCCAGCAGTTTTAGTCCACCCCATTTGACCCAGTACTTC
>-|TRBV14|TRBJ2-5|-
CASSHGIHDTPAYQETQYF
TGTGCCAGCAGCCACGGTATTCATGACACCCCAGCGTATCAAGAGACCCAGTACTTC
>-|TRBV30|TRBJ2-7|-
CAWERDTPYEQYF
TGTGCCTGGGAACGGGACACCCCCTACGAGCAGTACTTC
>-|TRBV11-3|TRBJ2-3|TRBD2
CASSLSPGLAEVSSTDTQYF
TGTGCCAGCAGCTTATCCCCGGGACTAGCGGAAGTTTCTAGCACAGATACGCAGTATTTT
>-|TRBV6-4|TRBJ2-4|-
CASSPGGYGNIQYF
TGTGCCAGCAGTCCTGGGGGTTACGGAAACATTCAGTACTTC
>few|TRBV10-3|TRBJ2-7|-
CAISETIASSYEQYF
TGTGCCATCAGTGAGACGATAGCGAGCTCCTACGAGCAGTACTTC